These 20 T cell receptor beta chains were all obtained from the same sample, sequenced in a study of cytomegalovirus exposure and HLA in healthy donors. The PCR made use of 60 Vbeta and 13 Jbeta primers. Clones were sequenced by immunoSEQ multiplex PCR, and TCRdb holds only the in-frame ones, with some missing. Altogether under 100,000 clones are present, 55% to 65% being singletons, with the ten largest covering around 16%. The sample comprised PBMCs. The receptors shown here come from a woman aged 35 to 49 in good health and CMV-seropositive.

This chain links TRBV30 with TRBJ1-5; no firm D call. V was pared by 1 base and J by 7 bases, with 11 bases between. Germline CDR1 and CDR2: GTSNPN and SVGIG (reference sequence). The CDR3 is 13 amino acids. The DNA of the CDR3 is TGTGCCTGGAGTGGGGCGATGGGCCAGCCCCAGCATTTT. This encodes CAWSGAMGQPQHF.

The CDR3 protein is CASSFVDRGPTDTQYF. CDR3 DNA sequence: TGTGCCAGCAGTTTTGTGGACAGGGGGCCCACAGATACGCAGTATTTT. The rearrangement links TRBV27 to TRBJ2-3; 11 nucleotides agree with TRBD1. V shed 3 bases and J 2 bases; nucleotides not matched to a gene: 4. The CDR3 is made up of 16 amino acids. Germline CDR1 MNHEY, CDR2 SMNVEV (reference sequence).

The chain combines TRBV6-1 with TRBJ2-2; tentative D call: TRBD2 (7 bases). This CDR3 region has 15 residues. Looked up from germline, CDR1 is MNHNS and CDR2 is SASEGT. The V gene lost 3 bases and the J gene lost 7 bases, with 15 bases spanning the gap. This chain's CDR3 is CASSEVGGPGGELFF. The CDR3 bases are TGTGCCAGCAGTGAGGTCGGGGGGCCAGGCGGGGAGCTGTTTTTT.

The chain recombines TRBV9 with TRBJ2-3; D ambiguous. Germline lookup yields CDR1 SGDLS and CDR2 YYNGEE. Trimming took off 0 bases at V and 8 bases at J, with 10 bases between the two ends. The CDR3 runs to 13 residues. CDR3 in DNA: TGTGCCAGCAGCGTAGATAATCTCGGTACGCAGTATTTT. Amino acids: CASSVDNLGTQYF.

The chain employs TRBV5-6 and TRBJ2-1; TRBD2 matches 13 bases. CDR3 length equals 15 residues. Germline assignment: CDR1 SGHDT and CDR2 YYEEEE. Trimming cost V 5 bases and J 6 bases; bases outside gene matches: 5. CDR3 loop: CASRTGTSGINEQFF. The CDR3 coding sequence is TGTGCCAGCAGGACCGGGACTAGCGGGATCAATGAGCAGTTCTTC.

The chain has TRBV9 and TRBJ2-7; 9 nucleotides align to TRBD1. CDR1 and CDR2 (germline): SGDLS, YYNGEE. Trimming at V came to 2 bases and at J to 2 bases, leaving 5 bases not matched to a gene. The CDR3 totals 15 residues. For the CDR3, the DNA is TGTGCCAGCAGCGTGGGGGGACAGGGCGCCTACGAGCAGTACTTC. Translating it yields CASSVGGQGAYEQYF.

In nucleotides, the CDR3 is TGTGCCAGCAGAACCCGTTTACAGAGCTCCTACGAGCAGTACTTC. Translation: CASRTRLQSSYEQYF. The rearrangement links TRBV6-5 to TRBJ2-7; D ambiguous. This CDR3 has 15 residues. V lost 6 bases and J 0 bases, leaving 15 bases between the germline ends. Germline V gene data show CDR1 as MNHEY and CDR2 as SVGAGI.

This clone was observed a few times. The chain links TRBV7-2 to TRBJ2-7; 8 bases are a match to TRBD2. The CDR3 covers 14 residues. J was trimmed by 7 bases and V by 5 bases; bases with no gene match: 10. The germline V gene encodes CDR1 SGHTA and CDR2 FQGNSA. The CDR3 coding sequence is TGTGCCAGCAGCCCCGGGACTAGGGCGGGAGAGCAGTACTTC. Translated: CASSPGTRAGEQYF.

This clone was detected a few times. The rearrangement links TRBV5-1 to TRBJ2-3, with D unresolved. The CDR3 runs to 17 residues. Per the germline V gene, CDR1 is SGHRS and CDR2 is YFSETQ. V was pared by 4 bases and J by 0 bases, with 18 bases between. CDR3 amino acids: CASSLLTTGYSTDTQYF. CDR3 sequence (DNA): TGCGCCAGCAGCCTCCTCACTACCGGCTATAGCACAGATACGCAGTATTTT.

The chain combines TRBV28 with TRBJ1-1, with D uncertain. This CDR3 is 14 amino acids long. V was pared by 3 bases and J by 1 base, with 9 bases between. Germline loops: CDR1 MDHEN, CDR2 SYDVKM. DNA for the CDR3: TGTGCCAGCAGTTTGAGACGGGGGAACACTGAAGCTTTCTTT. This translates into CASSLRRGNTEAFF.

The chain joins TRBV6-6 to TRBJ2-7; the match to TRBD2 covers 7 bases. V was pared by 5 bases and J by 1 base, with 8 bases of the junction left unmatched. This CDR3 comprises 15 residues. The V gene's germline CDR1 is MNHNY and CDR2 SVGAGI (reference sequence). The CDR3: CASSIRGGVSYEQYF. DNA of the CDR3: TGTGCCAGCAGTATTAGGGGAGGGGTATCCTACGAGCAGTACTTC.

The chain is built from TRBV19 and TRBJ2-6; no definite D call. Germline lookup yields CDR1 LNHDA and CDR2 SQIVND (reference sequence). V was trimmed by 8 bases and J by 1 base, leaving 12 bases between them. The CDR3 sequence is 15 residues long. The CDR3 nucleotides are TGTGCCAGTCTTAACGAGTGGTCTGGGGCCAACGTCCTGACTTTC. The encoded protein is CASLNEWSGANVLTF.

The chain uses TRBV5-3 and TRBJ1-5, with D uncertain. Being an ORF, TRBV5-3 has a function that is uncertain. This CDR3 is built from 16 residues. The ends were cut back, 4 bases at V and 4 bases at J, with 18 bases in the middle. This chain's CDR3 is CARSLRSRRENQPQHF. The CDR3 coding sequence is TGTGCCAGAAGCCTGCGGAGTCGACGCGAGAATCAGCCCCAGCATTTT.

The chain recombines TRBV18 with TRBJ2-1; the match to TRBD1 covers 7 bases. The germline V gene has CDR1 KGHSH and CDR2 LQKENI. The V gene end was trimmed by 2 bases and the J gene end by 8 bases; junction bases not matched to a gene: 12. The CDR3 is 16 residues long. The CDR3 spells CASSPKTGNVRDEQFF. CDR3 coding DNA: TGTGCCAGCTCACCAAAGACAGGGAACGTACGCGATGAGCAGTTCTTC.

This clone was recorded once. The CDR3 loop reads CSVAGTSGRNLQETQYF. For the CDR3, the DNA is TGCAGCGTTGCCGGGACTAGCGGGAGAAATCTCCAAGAGACCCAGTACTTC. V gene TRBV29-1 combines with J gene TRBJ2-5, with 14 bases matching TRBD2. This CDR3 comprises 17 residues. The germline V gene encodes CDR1 SQVTM and CDR2 ANQGSEA. The ends lost 4 bases at V and 1 base at J; junction bases unmatched: 8.

This clone was seen only a few times. The rearrangement joins TRBV7-6 to TRBJ1-4; 10 nucleotides agree with TRBD1. Germline CDR1 is SGHVS and CDR2 is FNYEAQ. After removal of 5 bases from V and 0 bases from J, the junction contained 9 bases not matched to a gene. The CDR3 sequence is 18 residues long. The CDR3 DNA reads TGTGCCAGCAGCAAACGTGGGACAGGGGCAGCAACTAATGAAAAACTGTTTTTT. This translates into CASSKRGTGAATNEKLFF.

This clone was seen a handful of times. This chain connects TRBV6-4 to TRBJ1-2; the match to TRBD1 covers 10 bases. V was pared by 5 bases and J by 7 bases, with 13 bases of the junction left unmatched. CDR1 and CDR2 from the germline V gene are MRHNA and SNTAGT. This CDR3 has 16 residues. CDR3 DNA sequence: TGTGCCAGCAGTCTTCAACCGGGACAGGGGTCGGGTGGCTACACCTTC. It codes for CASSLQPGQGSGGYTF.

The chain links TRBV13 to TRBJ2-7; TRBD1 matches at 8 bases. There are 21 residues in the CDR3. The V gene's germline CDR1 is PRHDT and CDR2 FYEKMQ (reference sequence). Trimming cost V 4 bases and J 5 bases; bases outside gene matches: 28. CDR3 residues: CASSSKGGQGQPPTTGDEQYF. The CDR3 region has the DNA TGTGCCAGCAGCTCGAAAGGAGGACAGGGACAACCTCCAACGACAGGGGACGAGCAGTACTTC.

This chain connects TRBV7-2 to TRBJ2-3; D not certain. Per the germline V gene, CDR1 is SGHTA and CDR2 is FQGNSA. The CDR3 loop spans 12 amino acids. Trimming shortened V by 2 bases and J by 2 bases, and 2 bases separated the two germline ends. The DNA of the CDR3 is TGTGCCAGCAGCTTACTCACAGATACGCAGTATTTT. It yields the protein CASSLLTDTQYF.

This chain connects TRBV7-2 to TRBJ2-7; 8 nucleotides line up with TRBD1. This CDR3 has 14 residues. V was clipped by 2 bases and J by 3 bases; unmatched bases: 3. Germline CDR1 and CDR2: SGHTA and FQGNSA. The CDR3 coding sequence is TGTGCCAGCAGCTTAAACAGGGGGAACTACGAGCAGTACTTC. This encodes CASSLNRGNYEQYF. The full variable domain, in which reference TRBV7-2 and TRBJ2-7 provide the parts outside the CDR3, is GAGVSQSPSNKVTEKGKDVELRCDPISGHTALYWYRQSLGQGLEFLIYFQGNSAPDKSGLPSDRFSAERTGGSVSTLTIQRTQQEDSAVYLCASSLNRGNYEQYFGPGTRLTVT.